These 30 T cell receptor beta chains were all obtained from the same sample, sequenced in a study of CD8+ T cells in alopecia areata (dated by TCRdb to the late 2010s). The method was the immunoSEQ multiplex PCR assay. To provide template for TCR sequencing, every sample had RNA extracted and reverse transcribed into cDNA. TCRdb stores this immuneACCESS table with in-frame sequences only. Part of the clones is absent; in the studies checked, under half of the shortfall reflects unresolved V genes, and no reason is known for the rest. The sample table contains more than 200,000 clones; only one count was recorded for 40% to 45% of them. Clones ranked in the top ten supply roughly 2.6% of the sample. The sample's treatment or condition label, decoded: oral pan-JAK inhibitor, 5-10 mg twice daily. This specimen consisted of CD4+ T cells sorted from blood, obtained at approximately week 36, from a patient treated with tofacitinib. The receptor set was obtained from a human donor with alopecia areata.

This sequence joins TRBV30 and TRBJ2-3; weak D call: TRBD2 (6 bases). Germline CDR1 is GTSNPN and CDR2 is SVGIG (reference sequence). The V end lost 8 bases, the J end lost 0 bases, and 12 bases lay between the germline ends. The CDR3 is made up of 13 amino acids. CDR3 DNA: TGTGCCAGTAGCGGCCTCAGCACAGATACGCAGTATTTT. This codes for CASSGLSTDTQYF.

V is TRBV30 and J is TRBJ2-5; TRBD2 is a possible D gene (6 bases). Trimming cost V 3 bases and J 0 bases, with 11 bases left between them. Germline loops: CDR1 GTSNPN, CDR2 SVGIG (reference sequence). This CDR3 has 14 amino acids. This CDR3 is CAWRIGTYQETQYF. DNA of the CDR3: TGTGCCTGGAGGATCGGGACTTACCAAGAGACCCAGTACTTC.

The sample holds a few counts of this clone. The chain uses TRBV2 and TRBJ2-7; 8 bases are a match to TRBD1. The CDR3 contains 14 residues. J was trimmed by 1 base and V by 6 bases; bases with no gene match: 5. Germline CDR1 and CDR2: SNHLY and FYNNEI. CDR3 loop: CASRGTGASYEQYF. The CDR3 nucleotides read TGTGCCAGCAGGGGGACAGGAGCTTCCTACGAGCAGTACTTC.

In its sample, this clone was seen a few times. DNA of the CDR3: TGTGCCAGCAGCTTAGAGCGGACCGCTTATAGTGAGCAGTTCTTC. Its translation is CASSLERTAYSEQFF. The chain couples TRBV7-2 to TRBJ2-1, with D possibly TRBD2 on 5 matching bases. Looked up from germline, CDR1 is SGHTA and CDR2 is FQGNSA. Trimming removed 1 base from V and 9 bases from J, with 16 bases in between. The length of the CDR3 is 15 residues.

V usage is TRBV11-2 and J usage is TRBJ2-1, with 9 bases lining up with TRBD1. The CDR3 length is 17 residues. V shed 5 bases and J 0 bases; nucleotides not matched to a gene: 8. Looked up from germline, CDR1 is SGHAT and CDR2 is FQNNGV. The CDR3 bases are TGTGCCAGCAGCAAAAGAGGGACAGGGAGCTCCTACAATGAGCAGTTCTTC. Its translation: CASSKRGTGSSYNEQFF. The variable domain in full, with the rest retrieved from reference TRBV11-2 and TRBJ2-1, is EAGVAQSPRYKIIEKRQSVAFWCNPISGHATLYWYQQILGQGPKLLIQFQNNGVVDDSQLPKDRFSAERLKGVDSTLKIQPAKLEDSAVYLCASSKRGTGSSYNEQFFGPGTRLTVL.

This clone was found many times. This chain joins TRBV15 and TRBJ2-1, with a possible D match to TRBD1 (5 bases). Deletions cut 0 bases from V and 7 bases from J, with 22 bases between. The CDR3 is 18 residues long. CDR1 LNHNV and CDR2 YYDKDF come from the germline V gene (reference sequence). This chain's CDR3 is CATSRDAPQGLLHNEQFF. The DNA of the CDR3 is TGTGCCACCAGCAGAGATGCACCGCAGGGCCTGCTCCATAATGAGCAGTTCTTC. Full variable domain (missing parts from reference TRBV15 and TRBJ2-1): DAMVIQNPRYQVTQFGKPVTLSCSQTLNHNVMYWYQQKSSQAPKLLFHYYDKDFNNEADTPDNFQSRRPNTSFCFLDIRSPGLGDTAMYLCATSRDAPQGLLHNEQFFGPGTRLTVL.

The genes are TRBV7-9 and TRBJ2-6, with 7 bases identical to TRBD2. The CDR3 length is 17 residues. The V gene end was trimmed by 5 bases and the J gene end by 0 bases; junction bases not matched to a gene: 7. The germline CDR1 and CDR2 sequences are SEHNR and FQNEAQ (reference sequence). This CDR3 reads CASSLKRGSSGANVLTF. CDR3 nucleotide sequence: TGTGCCAGCAGCCTCAAACGCGGGAGCTCTGGGGCCAACGTCCTGACTTTC.

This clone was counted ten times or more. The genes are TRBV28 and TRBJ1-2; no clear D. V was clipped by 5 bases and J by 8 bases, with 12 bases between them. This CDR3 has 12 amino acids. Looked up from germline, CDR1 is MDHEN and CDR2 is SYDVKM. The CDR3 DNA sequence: TGTGCCAGCAGTCAAATGAGCCGAGGCTACACCTTC. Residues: CASSQMSRGYTF.

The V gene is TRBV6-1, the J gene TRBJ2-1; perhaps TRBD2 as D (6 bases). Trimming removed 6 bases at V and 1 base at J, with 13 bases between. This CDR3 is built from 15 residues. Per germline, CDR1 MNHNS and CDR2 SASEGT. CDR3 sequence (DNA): TGTGCCAGCAGAGGGGACTTGGGTTCCTACAATGAGCAGTTCTTC. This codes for CASRGDLGSYNEQFF.

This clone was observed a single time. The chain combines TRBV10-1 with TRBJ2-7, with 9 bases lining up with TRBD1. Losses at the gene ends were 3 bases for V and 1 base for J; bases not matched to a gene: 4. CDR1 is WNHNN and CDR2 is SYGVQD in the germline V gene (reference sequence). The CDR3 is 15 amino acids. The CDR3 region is CASSEGTGSSYEQYF. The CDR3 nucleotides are TGCGCCAGCAGTGAAGGGACAGGGTCATCCTACGAGCAGTACTTC.

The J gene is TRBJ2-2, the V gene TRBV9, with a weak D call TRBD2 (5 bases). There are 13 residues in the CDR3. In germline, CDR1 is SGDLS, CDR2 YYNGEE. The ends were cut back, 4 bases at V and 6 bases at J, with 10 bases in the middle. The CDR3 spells CASSTLGAGELFF. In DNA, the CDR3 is TGTGCCAGCAGCACACTAGGCGCCGGGGAGCTGTTTTTT.

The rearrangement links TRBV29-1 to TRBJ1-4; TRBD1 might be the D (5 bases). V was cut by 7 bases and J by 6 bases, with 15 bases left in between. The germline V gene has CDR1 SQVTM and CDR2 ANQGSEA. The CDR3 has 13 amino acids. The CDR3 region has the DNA TGCAGCGCCGACACTATGGGGGATGAAAAACTGTTTTTT. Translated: CSADTMGDEKLFF.

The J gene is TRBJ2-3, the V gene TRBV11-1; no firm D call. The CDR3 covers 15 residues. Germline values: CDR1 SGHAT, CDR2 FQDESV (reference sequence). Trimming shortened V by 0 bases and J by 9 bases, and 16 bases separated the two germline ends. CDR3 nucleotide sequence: TGTGCCAGCAGCTTAGCGCCCCAGGCTAAGAACACGCAGTATTTT. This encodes CASSLAPQAKNTQYF.

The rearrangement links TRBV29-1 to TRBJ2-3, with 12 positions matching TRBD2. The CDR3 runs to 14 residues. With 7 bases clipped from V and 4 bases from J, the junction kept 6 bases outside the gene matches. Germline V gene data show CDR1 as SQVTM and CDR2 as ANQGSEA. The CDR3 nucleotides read TGCAGCGAAAGACTAGCGGGAGTGTCAGATACGCAGTATTTT. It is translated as CSERLAGVSDTQYF.

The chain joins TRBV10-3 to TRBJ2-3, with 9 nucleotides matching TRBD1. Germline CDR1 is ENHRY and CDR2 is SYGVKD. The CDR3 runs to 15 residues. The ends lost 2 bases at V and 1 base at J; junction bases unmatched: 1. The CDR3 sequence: CAISEGDRGTDTQYF. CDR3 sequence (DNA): TGTGCCATCAGTGAGGGGGACAGGGGCACAGATACGCAGTATTTT.

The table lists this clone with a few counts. CDR3 sequence reads: CASRTGSAGQPQHF. For the CDR3, the DNA is TGTGCCAGTAGGACAGGGAGTGCAGGTCAGCCCCAGCATTTT. The chain couples TRBV19 to TRBJ1-5; 7 bases line up with TRBD1. In germline, CDR1 is LNHDA, CDR2 SQIVND (reference sequence). The CDR3 extends over 14 amino acids. J gave up 6 bases and V 6 bases, and 8 bases lay outside the gene matches. Using reference TRBV19 and TRBJ1-5 for the parts outside the CDR3, the full variable domain is DGGITQSPKYLFRKEGQNVTLSCEQNLNHDAMYWYRQDPGQGLRLIYYSQIVNDFQKGDIAEGYSVSREKKESFPLTVTSAQKNPTAFYLCASRTGSAGQPQHFGDGTRLSIL.

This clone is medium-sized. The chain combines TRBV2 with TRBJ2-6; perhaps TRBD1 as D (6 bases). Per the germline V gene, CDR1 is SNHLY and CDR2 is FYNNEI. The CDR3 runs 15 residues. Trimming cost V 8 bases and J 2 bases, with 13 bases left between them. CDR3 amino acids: CASGYRVAGANVLTF. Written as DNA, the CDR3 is TGTGCCAGCGGGTACAGGGTGGCTGGGGCCAACGTCCTGACTTTC. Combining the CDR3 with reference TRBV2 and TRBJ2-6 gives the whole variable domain EPEVTQTPSHQVTQMGQEVILRCVPISNHLYFYWYRQILGQKVEFLVSFYNNEISEKSEIFDDQFSVERPDGSNFTLKIRSTKLEDSAMYFCASGYRVAGANVLTFGAGSRLTVL.

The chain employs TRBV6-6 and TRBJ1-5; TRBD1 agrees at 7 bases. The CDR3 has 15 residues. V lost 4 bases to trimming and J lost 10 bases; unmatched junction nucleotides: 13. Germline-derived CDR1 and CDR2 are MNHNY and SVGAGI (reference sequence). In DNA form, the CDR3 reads TGTGCCAGCAGTTCGGAAGGGGGCACCACAATACCCCAGCATTTT. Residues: CASSSEGGTTIPQHF.

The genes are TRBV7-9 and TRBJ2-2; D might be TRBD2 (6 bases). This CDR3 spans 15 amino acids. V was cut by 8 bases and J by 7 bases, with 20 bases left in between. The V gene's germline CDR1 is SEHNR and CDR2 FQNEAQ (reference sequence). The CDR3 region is CASGEGAGRHGELFF. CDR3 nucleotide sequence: TGTGCCAGCGGCGAAGGGGCGGGACGCCACGGGGAGCTGTTTTTT.

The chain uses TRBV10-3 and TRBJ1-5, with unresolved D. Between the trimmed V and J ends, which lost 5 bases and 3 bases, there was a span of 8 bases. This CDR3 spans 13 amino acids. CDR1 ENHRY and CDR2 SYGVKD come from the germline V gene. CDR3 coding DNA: TGTGCCATCAGTACCCAGGCCAATCAGCCCCAGCATTTT. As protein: CAISTQANQPQHF.

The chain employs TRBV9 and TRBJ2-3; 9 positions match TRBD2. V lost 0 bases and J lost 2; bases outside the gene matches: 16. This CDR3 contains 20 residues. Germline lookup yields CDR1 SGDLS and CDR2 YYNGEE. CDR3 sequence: CASSVAPGGASGKNTDTQYF. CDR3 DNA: TGTGCCAGCAGCGTAGCCCCCGGGGGGGCTAGCGGGAAGAACACAGATACGCAGTATTTT.

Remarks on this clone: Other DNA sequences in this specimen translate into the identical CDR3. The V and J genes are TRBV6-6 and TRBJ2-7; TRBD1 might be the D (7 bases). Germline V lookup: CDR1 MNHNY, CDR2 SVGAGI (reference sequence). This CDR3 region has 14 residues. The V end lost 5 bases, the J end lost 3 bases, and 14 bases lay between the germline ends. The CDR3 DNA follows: TGTGCCAGCAGTCCCCGGGGGACAGACTACGAGCAGTACTTC. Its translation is CASSPRGTDYEQYF.

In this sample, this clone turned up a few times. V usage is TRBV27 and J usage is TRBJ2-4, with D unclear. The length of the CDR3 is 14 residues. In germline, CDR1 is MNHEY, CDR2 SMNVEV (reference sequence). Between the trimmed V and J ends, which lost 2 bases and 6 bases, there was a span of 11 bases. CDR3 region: CASSLAGGRNIQYF. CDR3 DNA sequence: TGTGCCAGCAGTTTAGCAGGCGGCAGAAACATTCAGTACTTC.

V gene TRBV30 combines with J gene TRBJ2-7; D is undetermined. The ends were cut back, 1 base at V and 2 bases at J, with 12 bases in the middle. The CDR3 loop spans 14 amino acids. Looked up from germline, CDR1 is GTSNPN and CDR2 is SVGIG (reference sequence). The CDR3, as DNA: TGTGCCTGGAGTGGTTTGGACCGAACCTACGAGCAGTACTTC. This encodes CAWSGLDRTYEQYF.

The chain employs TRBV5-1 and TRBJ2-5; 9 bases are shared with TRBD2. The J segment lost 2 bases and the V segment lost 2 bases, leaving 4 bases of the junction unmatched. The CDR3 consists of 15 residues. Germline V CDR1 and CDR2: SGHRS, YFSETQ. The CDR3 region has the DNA TGCGCCAGCAGCTTTAGCGGGGGATTACAAGAGACCCAGTACTTC. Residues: CASSFSGGLQETQYF.

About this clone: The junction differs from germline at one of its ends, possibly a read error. CDR3 bases: TGCGGCGTTGGCTACGGTCAGGCGCGTGGGGCCAACGTCCTGACTTTC. This translates into CGVGYGQARGANVLTF. V gene TRBV29-1 combines with J gene TRBJ2-6; no firm D call. This CDR3 region has 16 residues. Germline loops: CDR1 SQVTM, CDR2 ANQGSEA.

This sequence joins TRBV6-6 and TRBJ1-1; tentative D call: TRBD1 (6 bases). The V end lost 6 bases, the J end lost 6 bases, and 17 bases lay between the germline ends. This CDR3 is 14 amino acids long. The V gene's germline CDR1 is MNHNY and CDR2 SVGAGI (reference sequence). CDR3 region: CASSYMGASSEAFF. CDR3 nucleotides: TGTGCCAGCAGCTACATGGGGGCGTCGTCTGAAGCTTTCTTT.

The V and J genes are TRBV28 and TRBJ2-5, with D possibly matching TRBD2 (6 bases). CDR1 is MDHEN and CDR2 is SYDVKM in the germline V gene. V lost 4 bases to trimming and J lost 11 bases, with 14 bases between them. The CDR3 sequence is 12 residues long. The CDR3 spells CASSSIGAGQYF. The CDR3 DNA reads TGTGCCAGCAGTTCGATTGGGGCGGGGCAGTACTTC.

CDR3 bases: TGCGCCAGCAGCGATTCTAGCACAGATACGCAGTATTTT. Translation gives CASSDSSTDTQYF. The chain combines TRBV4-1 with TRBJ2-3; D is unresolved. CDR1 and CDR2 from the germline V gene are MGHRA and YSYEKL. This CDR3 is 13 amino acids long. V was trimmed by 5 bases and J by 0 bases, leaving 6 bases between them.

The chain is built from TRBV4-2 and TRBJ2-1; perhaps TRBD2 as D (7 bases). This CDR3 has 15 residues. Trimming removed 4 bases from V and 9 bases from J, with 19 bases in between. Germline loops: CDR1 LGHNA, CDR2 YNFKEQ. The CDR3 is CASSPQGRERGEQFF. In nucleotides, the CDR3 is TGTGCCAGCAGCCCTCAGGGGCGGGAGAGAGGTGAGCAGTTCTTC.